Following are 27 T cell receptor beta chains from one sample sequenced in a study of blood T cell repertoires in COVID-19. Here immunoSEQ multiplex PCR was the method, and the copy in TCRdb shows in-frame clones only, minus some. The sample has about 210,000 clones, around 82% seen once; the top ten hold 2.9%. Sequencing used peripheral blood. The receptors shown here come from a man over 45 with active or convalescent COVID-19.

The gene calls are TRBV29-1 and TRBJ1-5; D may be TRBD1 (6 bases). Trimming cost V 7 bases and J 3 bases, with 13 bases left between them. There are 13 residues in the CDR3. Germline values: CDR1 SQVTM, CDR2 ANQGSEA. The CDR3 loop is CSGKAGDNQPQHF. The DNA for the CDR3 is TGCAGCGGGAAGGCAGGGGACAATCAGCCCCAGCATTTT.

This clone was counted a few times. The chain joins TRBV20-1 to TRBJ1-1; no clear D gene. Trimming left V 3 bases short and J 1 base short, with 9 bases between. The length of the CDR3 is 13 residues. Germline-derived CDR1 and CDR2 are DFQATT and SNEGSKA (reference sequence). Written as DNA, the CDR3 is TGCAGTGCTAGTTCAGACAAGAACACTGAAGCTTTCTTT. It encodes CSASSDKNTEAFF.

This chain connects TRBV10-2 to TRBJ2-1; 15 bases line up with TRBD2. V shed 3 bases and J 7 bases; nucleotides not matched to a gene: 7. The CDR3 runs to 17 residues. Germline V gives CDR1 WSHSY, CDR2 SAAADI. Written as DNA, the CDR3 is TGCGCCAGCAGTGACCGGACTAGCGGGGGGGCCGTAAATGAGCAGTTCTTC. Amino acids: CASSDRTSGGAVNEQFF.

The genes are TRBV6-2 or TRBV6-3 and TRBJ2-7; D is unclear. CDR3 length: 13 amino acids. Germline CDR1 reads MNHEY; CDR2 reads SVGEGT. V lost 2 bases and J lost 4, with 9 bases in between. The CDR3 region is CASSYANSYEQYF. CDR3 DNA: TGTGCCAGCAGTTACGCGAACTCTTACGAGCAGTACTTC.

Here the CDR3 DNA reads TGTGCCAGCAGCCAAGAAGCAAAGCAGTACTTC. It encodes CASSQEAKQYF. V gene TRBV14 combines with J gene TRBJ2-7; D is undetermined. Germline CDR1 and CDR2: SGHDN and FVKESK. Between the trimmed V and J ends, which lost 0 bases and 8 bases, there was a span of 5 bases. CDR3 length equals 11 residues.

The rearrangement uses TRBV11-2 and TRBJ1-2, with D perhaps TRBD1 (5 bases). Trimming took 5 bases from V and 6 from J, leaving 13 bases between them. CDR1 is SGHAT and CDR2 is FQNNGV in the germline V gene. The CDR3 totals 13 residues. CDR3 residues: CASSEGVTNGYTF. Here the CDR3 DNA reads TGTGCCAGCAGCGAAGGGGTTACGAATGGCTACACCTTC. The variable domain in full, completed from reference TRBV11-2 and TRBJ1-2, reads EAGVAQSPRYKIIEKRQSVAFWCNPISGHATLYWYQQILGQGPKLLIQFQNNGVVDDSQLPKDRFSAERLKGVDSTLKIQPAKLEDSAVYLCASSEGVTNGYTFGSGTRLTVV.

V is TRBV10-3 and J is TRBJ1-2; the match to TRBD1 covers 7 bases. In germline, CDR1 is ENHRY, CDR2 SYGVKD. The CDR3 covers 14 residues. Trimming removed 7 bases from V and 6 bases from J; junction bases left unmatched: 11. CDR3 nucleotide sequence: TGTGCCATCAATTCGGGACAGCTGGGGAATGGCTACACCTTC. This translates into CAINSGQLGNGYTF.

The chain uses TRBV5-6 and TRBJ1-1; D is unresolved. This CDR3 is 13 amino acids long. V was pared by 1 base and J by 2 bases, with 6 bases between. The germline gives CDR1 SGHDT, CDR2 YYEEEE. The CDR3 region is CASSLQANTEAFF. CDR3 in DNA: TGTGCCAGCAGCTTGCAGGCTAACACTGAAGCTTTCTTT. The full variable domain, with the rest looked up from reference TRBV5-6 and TRBJ1-1, is DAGVTQSPTHLIKTRGQQVTLRCSPKSGHDTVSWYQQALGQGPQFIFQYYEEEERQRGNFPDRFSGHQFPNYSSELNVNALLLGDSALYLCASSLQANTEAFFGQGTRLTVV.

This clone appeared a single time. The rearrangement joins TRBV28 to TRBJ2-1; 13 bases are shared with TRBD2. CDR3 length: 15 amino acids. V trimming: 5 bases; J trimming: 8 bases; junction bases outside the gene matches: 6. Germline loops: CDR1 MDHEN, CDR2 SYDVKM. The CDR3 bases are TGTGCCAGCAGTACGACTAGCGGGAGGTTCTATGAGCAGTTCTTC. Its translation is CASSTTSGRFYEQFF.

V is TRBV18 and J is TRBJ1-5, with no clear D. The germline CDR1 and CDR2 sequences are KGHSH and LQKENI. The CDR3 spans 15 residues. The germline V and J ends were trimmed by 3 bases and 4 bases, with 13 bases remaining between them. CDR3 residues: CASSPRAKENQPQHF. The CDR3 DNA reads TGTGCCAGCTCACCGAGGGCAAAAGAAAATCAGCCCCAGCATTTT. The full variable domain, with the rest looked up from reference TRBV18 and TRBJ1-5, is NAGVMQNPRHLVRRRGQEARLRCSPMKGHSHVYWYRQLPEEGLKFMVYLQKENIIDESGMPKERFSAEFPKEGPSILRIQQVVRGDSAAYFCASSPRAKENQPQHFGDGTRLSIL.

The rearrangement joins TRBV30 to TRBJ1-2; D gene unclear. Trimming took 0 bases from V and 8 from J, leaving 10 bases between them. The CDR3 is made up of 12 amino acids. Germline V lookup: CDR1 GTSNPN, CDR2 SVGIG (reference sequence). The CDR3 bases are TGTGCCTGGAGTGTGCCCCCTCGGGGCTACACCTTC. Translation gives CAWSVPPRGYTF.

This clone is a singleton in its sample. The CDR3 nucleotides read TGTGCCAGCGGACACCTCGCCGGGGAGCTGTTTTTT. Translating it yields CASGHLAGELFF. This chain connects TRBV12-3 or TRBV12-4 to TRBJ2-2; weak D call: TRBD1 (5 bases). V lost 8 bases and J lost 6, with 10 bases in between. This CDR3 spans 12 amino acids.

V is TRBV7-9 and J is TRBJ1-1; D unresolved. Germline V gene sequence: CDR1 SEHNR, CDR2 FQNEAQ (reference sequence). The CDR3 length is 14 residues. The V end lost 2 bases, the J end lost 10 bases, and 17 bases lay between the germline ends. This CDR3 reads CASSLPLVEAGAFF. In nucleotides, the CDR3 is TGTGCCAGCAGCTTACCCCTCGTGGAGGCGGGAGCTTTCTTT.

This rearrangement joins TRBV27 to TRBJ2-7; D is uncertain. The CDR3 spans 11 residues. Trimming left V 4 bases short and J 3 bases short, with 4 bases between. Germline-derived CDR1 and CDR2 are MNHEY and SMNVEV (reference sequence). The CDR3 coding sequence is TGTGCCAGCAGTTCGTTCTACGAGCAGTACTTC. Encoded protein: CASSSFYEQYF.

The chain links TRBV12-3 or TRBV12-4 to TRBJ2-7; perhaps TRBD1 as D (6 bases). This CDR3 is 12 amino acids long. Between the trimmed V and J ends, which lost 5 bases and 4 bases, there was a span of 9 bases. The CDR3 DNA reads as TGTGCCAGCAGTAGAGGGGGATACGAGCAGTACTTC. This encodes CASSRGGYEQYF.

V and J are TRBV15 and TRBJ1-2, with D unclear. This CDR3 has 15 amino acids. Germline CDR1 and CDR2: LNHNV and YYDKDF (reference sequence). The V and J ends lost 0 bases and 8 bases respectively, with 16 bases between them. CDR3 sequence reads: CATSRERGARRGYTF. CDR3 nucleotides: TGTGCCACCAGCAGAGAACGGGGTGCACGGAGAGGCTACACCTTC. Together with reference TRBV15 and TRBJ1-2, the CDR3 gives the full variable domain: DAMVIQNPRYQVTQFGKPVTLSCSQTLNHNVMYWYQQKSSQAPKLLFHYYDKDFNNEADTPDNFQSRRPNTSFCFLDIRSPGLGDTAMYLCATSRERGARRGYTFGSGTRLTVV.

This chain connects TRBV6-5 to TRBJ1-2, with D possibly matching TRBD1 (6 bases). The CDR3 loop spans 12 amino acids. CDR1 MNHEY and CDR2 SVGAGI come from the germline V gene. The V gene lost 7 bases and the J gene lost 6 bases, with 12 bases spanning the gap. In DNA form, the CDR3 reads TGTGCCAGCACTGGGGGGGCCCATGGCTACACCTTC. It codes for CASTGGAHGYTF.

J is TRBJ2-6 and V is TRBV13, with D maybe TRBD1 (6 bases). V was shortened by 4 bases and J by 0 bases, with 25 bases between the two germline ends. The CDR3 is 21 residues long. CDR1 and CDR2 from the germline V gene are PRHDT and FYEKMQ (reference sequence). DNA of the CDR3: TGTGCCAGCAGCTCCTCCTTAGGGACACTCACCACCGTCTCTGGGGCCAACGTCCTGACTTTC. Translation: CASSSSLGTLTTVSGANVLTF.

This sequence joins TRBV30 and TRBJ1-2; 9 nucleotides align to TRBD1. Looked up from germline, CDR1 is GTSNPN and CDR2 is SVGIG (reference sequence). Trimming took 2 bases from V and 7 from J; bases not matched to a gene: 5. This CDR3 contains 13 residues. CDR3 nucleotide sequence: TGTGCCTGGAGTTTGAACAGGGGGCCTGGCTACACCTTC. Amino acid sequence: CAWSLNRGPGYTF.

The chain has TRBV7-2 and TRBJ2-6; the match to TRBD1 covers 8 bases. The CDR3 extends over 15 amino acids. The V segment lost 4 bases and the J segment 6 bases; nucleotides outside the gene matches: 5. The germline V gene has CDR1 SGHTA and CDR2 FQGNSA. The CDR3 here is CASSSRGRLANVLTF. The CDR3 coding sequence is TGTGCCAGCAGCTCCAGGGGGCGCCTGGCCAACGTCCTGACTTTC.

The gene calls are TRBV23-1 and TRBJ2-1, with D perhaps matching TRBD1 (5 bases). TRBV23-1 is marked as an open reading frame, function uncertain. The CDR3 consists of 13 residues. Trimming shortened V by 0 bases and J by 6 bases, and 6 bases separated the two germline ends. DNA of the CDR3: TGCGCCAGCAGTCAATCAAGGGGCAATGAGCAGTTCTTC. It specifies CASSQSRGNEQFF.

The chain employs TRBV3-1 (or the pseudogene TRBV3-2) and TRBJ2-5, with no clear D. This CDR3 has 15 residues. Trimming removed 1 base at V and 5 bases at J, with 14 bases between. Germline V gene lookup returns CDR1 LGHDT and CDR2 YNNKEL (reference sequence). CDR3 amino acids: CASSQGSLPRETQYF. The CDR3 DNA is TGTGCCAGCAGCCAAGGTTCTCTCCCTCGGGAGACCCAGTACTTC.

This clone was recorded once. The chain couples TRBV5-6 to TRBJ1-2, with D unclear. Germline CDR1 reads SGHDT; CDR2 reads YYEEEE. This CDR3 contains 14 residues. Trimming removed 2 bases from V and 4 bases from J, with 12 bases in between. CDR3: CASSFRSGSYGYTF. The DNA for the CDR3 is TGTGCCAGCAGCTTCCGGAGCGGCTCCTATGGCTACACCTTC.

This rearrangement joins TRBV7-9 to TRBJ2-1, with 7 nucleotides matching TRBD2. The V and J ends lost 2 bases and 0 bases, in that order; junction bases with no gene match: 7. From germline, CDR1 is SEHNR and CDR2 FQNEAQ (reference sequence). The CDR3 is 17 residues long. DNA of the CDR3: TGTGCCAGCAGCTTATCGATCGGCGGGAGCTCCTACAATGAGCAGTTCTTC. As protein: CASSLSIGGSSYNEQFF.

The V gene is TRBV6-6, the J gene TRBJ2-1; 11 bases agree with TRBD2. Trimming at V came to 5 bases and at J to 9 bases, leaving 12 bases not matched to a gene. CDR1 and CDR2 (germline): MNHNY, SVGAGI (reference sequence). The CDR3 length is 16 residues. CDR3 residues: CASSLGLAGGPSEQFF. The DNA for the CDR3 is TGTGCCAGCAGTCTAGGGTTAGCGGGAGGGCCAAGTGAGCAGTTCTTC.

This clone was detected a few times. The rearrangement uses TRBV28 and TRBJ1-5; TRBD1 is a possible D gene (5 bases). V lost 5 bases, J lost 2 bases, and 13 bases lay in between. The germline CDR1 and CDR2 sequences are MDHEN and SYDVKM. CDR3 size: 15 residues. CDR3 coding DNA: TGTGCCAGCAGTGTGTCGGGGGGGGGCAATCAGCCCCAGCATTTT. It translates to CASSVSGGGNQPQHF.

The table lists this clone with a count of one. The chain is built from TRBV12-3 or TRBV12-4 and TRBJ1-6; no definite D call. Between the trimmed V and J ends, which lost 5 bases and 7 bases, there was a span of 9 bases. This CDR3 has 13 amino acids. The CDR3 here is CASSRSGNSPLHF. Here the CDR3 DNA reads TGTGCCAGCAGTCGTTCGGGGAATTCACCCCTCCACTTT.